These 9 T cell receptor beta chains were sequenced from one sample in a study of T-cell reconstitution after alpha-beta-depleted transplantation in children (dated by TCRdb to about 2016). The method behind the library was PCR. The sequencer was an Illumina HiSeq 2500. TCR library preparation used molecular barcoding, with unique molecular identifiers applied to normalize quantification of the TCRbeta repertoire. Starting from the raw public reads, TCRdb applied fastp trimming at Q25, assembled clones with MiXCR and retained in-frame beta chains. Identical CDR3 protein sequences are pooled into one entry, listed with their most common genes and DNA. The sample table contains hundreds of thousands of distinct CDR3 sequences; only one count was recorded for roughly 15% of them. The top ten clonotypes cover 0.9% to 1.2% of the sample. The material sequenced was PBMCs from the stem cell graft donor, taken from the stem cell graft. The source of these receptors is a human donor who donated a stem cell graft to a child with acute myeloid leukemia.

The rearrangement links TRBV6-2 or TRBV6-3 to TRBJ2-6; 9 nucleotides match TRBD2. This CDR3 contains 19 residues. The V segment lost 6 bases and the J segment 0 bases; nucleotides outside the gene matches: 12. The germline V gene encodes CDR1 MNHEY and CDR2 SVGEGT. CDR3 DNA: TGTGCCAGCAGCCCCTGGTGGCGGGGGGGCTCCTCTGGGGCCAACGTCCTGACTTTC. It translates to CASSPWWRGGSSGANVLTF.

This clonotype was recorded many times. The V call is TRBV20-1, the J call TRBJ2-3; D may be TRBD2 (6 bases). Germline CDR1 and CDR2: DFQATT and SNEGSKA (reference sequence). The CDR3 runs 14 residues. Trimming took 0 bases from V and 2 from J, leaving 9 bases between them. The CDR3 DNA reads as TGCAGTGCTAGAGATGGGGGGTACACAGATACGCAGTATTTT. Protein sequence: CSARDGGYTDTQYF.

J is TRBJ2-1 and V is TRBV11-2, with D tentatively TRBD1 (6 bases). Germline V gene sequence: CDR1 SGHAT, CDR2 FQNNGV. The length of the CDR3 is 14 residues. Trimming cost V 0 bases and J 12 bases, with 15 bases left between them. The CDR3 region is CASSLDLRMDRQFF. Written as DNA, the CDR3 is TGTGCCAGCAGCTTAGATCTAAGAATGGACAGGCAGTTCTTC.

This clonotype was counted ten times or more. V usage is TRBV4-2 and J usage is TRBJ2-5, with a tentative D call TRBD1 (7 bases). Germline CDR1 LGHNA, CDR2 YNFKEQ. The CDR3 sequence is 16 residues long. Trimming stripped 0 bases from V and 5 bases from J, with 16 bases between. Written as DNA, the CDR3 is TGTGCCAGCAGCCAAGAGGGAGCAGGGGGACTGGAGACCCAGTACTTC. Translating it yields CASSQEGAGGLETQYF.

This clonotype occurred a few times. J is TRBJ2-2 and V is TRBV4-3; D unresolved. The germline gives CDR1 LGHNA, CDR2 YSLEER. V lost 0 bases and J 4 bases, leaving 6 bases between the germline ends. CDR3 length equals 14 residues. Here the CDR3 DNA reads TGCGCCAGCAGCCAAGATGCAGTCACCGGGGAGCTGTTTTTT. Amino acid sequence: CASSQDAVTGELFF.

The chain combines TRBV10-3 with TRBJ1-6; D gene ambiguous. V lost 0 bases and J 8 bases, leaving 11 bases between the germline ends. CDR1 ENHRY and CDR2 SYGVKD come from the germline V gene. The CDR3 covers 15 residues. For the CDR3, the DNA is TGTGCCATCAGTGAGTCCCTGACACGGGATTCACCCCTCCACTTT. This translates into CAISESLTRDSPLHF.

This clonotype came up many times. CDR3 DNA: TGCGCCAGCAGCCCTGGCCAAGGAGGGGGCTGGAACACTGAAGCTTTCTTT. Translating it yields CASSPGQGGGWNTEAFF. The chain joins TRBV5-1 to TRBJ1-1; TRBD1 matches at 7 bases. Losses at the gene ends were 4 bases for V and 1 base for J; bases not matched to a gene: 13. The CDR3 consists of 17 residues. Germline V CDR1 and CDR2: SGHRS, YFSETQ.

With respect to this clonotype: With a much larger clone just one base away, this may be a read error. The chain uses TRBV5-1 and TRBJ1-1; D is ambiguous. The CDR3 sequence is 14 residues long. Per the germline V gene, CDR1 is SGHRS and CDR2 is YFSETQ. The DNA of the CDR3 is TGCGCCAGCAGCTTGGGTCCCCAGAACGCTGAAGCTTTCTTT. This sequence encodes CASSLGPQNAEAFF.

This clonotype showed up just a few times. V usage is TRBV30 and J usage is TRBJ1-1; D may be TRBD1 (6 bases). The CDR3 contains 12 residues. The germline V gene has CDR1 GTSNPN and CDR2 SVGIG (reference sequence). V lost 5 bases, J lost 4 bases, and 11 bases lay in between. Written as DNA, the CDR3 is TGTGCCTGGGGAACAGGGACCACTGAAGCTTTCTTT. This sequence encodes CAWGTGTTEAFF. The full variable domain, rest sourced from reference TRBV30 and TRBJ1-1, is SQTIHQWPATLVQPVGSPLSLECTVEGTSNPNLYWYRQAAGRGLQLLFYSVGIGQISSEVPQNLSASRPQDRQFILSSKKLLLSDSGFYLCAWGTGTTEAFFGQGTRLTVV.